This TCR beta chain was identified in a study of PD-1 blockade in classical Hodgkin lymphoma. The CDR3 contains 15 residues. Trimming shortened V by 5 bases and J by 2 bases, and 16 bases separated the two germline ends. Germline V gives CDR1 SGHTA, CDR2 FQGNSA. This clone was seen only a few times. Produced via immunoSEQ multiplex PCR; TCRdb's table is partial and in-frame only. The sample has about 110,000 clones, roughly 87% seen once. Each patient relapsed following autologous stem cell transplantation, and prior brentuximab vedotin exposure differed. Sequenced here: peripheral blood mononuclear cells (PBMCs), sampled before the second cycle of nivolumab. The chain joins TRBV7-2 to TRBJ2-7; weak D call: TRBD2 (6 bases). The TCR sequence derives from a human donor with classical Hodgkin lymphoma. The CDR3 DNA follows: TGTGCCAGCAGCCCCCATGGAGGGGTCACCTACGAGCAGTACTTC. It is translated as CASSPHGGVTYEQYF.